This T cell receptor (beta chain) emerged from a study of blood T cells in healthy people across ages. This clonotype came up once. Its antigen remains unidentified. Combining a sample-barcoded 5' primer with a J-beta primer mix, a second PCR ran for about 7 to 12 cycles. Each cDNA was tagged by a template-switch adaptor containing 12 random nucleotides. TCRdb analysed the 5' RACE reads with MiXCR anew, one entry per CDR3 protein. This repertoire shows over 700,000 distinct CDR3 sequences, 53% found once; its top ten account for roughly 40%. Study conclusions and caveats: Reliance upon unsorted PBMCs precluded definitive naive versus antigen-experienced comparison. Investigators treated diversity estimates from one million T cells as underestimates.

Sequenced material: blood. The receptor's source is a man of 80 years or more in good health.

CDR3 loop: CASSGGTAGGPTGELFF. The CDR3 nucleotides are TGCGCCAGCAGCGGAGGAACGGCGGGAGGGCCTACCGGGGAGCTGTTTTTT. This chain joins TRBV5-1 and TRBJ2-2; 9 nucleotides line up with TRBD2. The V gene's germline CDR1 is SGHRS and CDR2 YFSETQ. V dropped 4 bases and J dropped 5; count of bases not matched to a gene: 12. The CDR3 has 17 residues.